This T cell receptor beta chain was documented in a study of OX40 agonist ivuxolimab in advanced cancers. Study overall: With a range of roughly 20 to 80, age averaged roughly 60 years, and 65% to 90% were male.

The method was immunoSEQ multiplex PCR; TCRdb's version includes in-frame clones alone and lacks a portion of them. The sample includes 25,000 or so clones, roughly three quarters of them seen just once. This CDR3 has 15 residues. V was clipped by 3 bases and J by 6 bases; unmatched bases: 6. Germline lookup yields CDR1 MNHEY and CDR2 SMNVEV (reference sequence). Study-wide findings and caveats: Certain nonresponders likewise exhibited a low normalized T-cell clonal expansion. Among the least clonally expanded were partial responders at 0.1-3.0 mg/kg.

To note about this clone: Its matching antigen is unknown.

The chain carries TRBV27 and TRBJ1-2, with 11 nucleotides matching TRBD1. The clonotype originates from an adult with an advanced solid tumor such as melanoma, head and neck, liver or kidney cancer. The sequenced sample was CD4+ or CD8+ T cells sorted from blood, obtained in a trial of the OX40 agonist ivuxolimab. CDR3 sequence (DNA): TGTGCCAGCAGTTTCCTAGGACAGGGGGCGAATGGCTACACCTTC. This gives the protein CASSFLGQGANGYTF.